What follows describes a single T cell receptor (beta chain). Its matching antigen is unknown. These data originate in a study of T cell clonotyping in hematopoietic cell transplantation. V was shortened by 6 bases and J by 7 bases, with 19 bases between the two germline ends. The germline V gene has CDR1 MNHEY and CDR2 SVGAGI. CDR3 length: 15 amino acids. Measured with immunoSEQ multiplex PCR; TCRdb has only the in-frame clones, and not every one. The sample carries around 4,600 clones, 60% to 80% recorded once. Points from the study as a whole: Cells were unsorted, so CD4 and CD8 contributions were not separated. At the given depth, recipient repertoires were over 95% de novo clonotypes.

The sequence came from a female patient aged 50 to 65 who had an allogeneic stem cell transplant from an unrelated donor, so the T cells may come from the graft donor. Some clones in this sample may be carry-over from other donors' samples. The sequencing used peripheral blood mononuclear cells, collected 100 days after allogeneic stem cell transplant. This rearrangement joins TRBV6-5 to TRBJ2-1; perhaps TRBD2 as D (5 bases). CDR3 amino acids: CASREDGLPGNEQFF. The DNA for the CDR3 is TGTGCCAGCAGGGAGGACGGCCTCCCGGGGAATGAGCAGTTCTTC.